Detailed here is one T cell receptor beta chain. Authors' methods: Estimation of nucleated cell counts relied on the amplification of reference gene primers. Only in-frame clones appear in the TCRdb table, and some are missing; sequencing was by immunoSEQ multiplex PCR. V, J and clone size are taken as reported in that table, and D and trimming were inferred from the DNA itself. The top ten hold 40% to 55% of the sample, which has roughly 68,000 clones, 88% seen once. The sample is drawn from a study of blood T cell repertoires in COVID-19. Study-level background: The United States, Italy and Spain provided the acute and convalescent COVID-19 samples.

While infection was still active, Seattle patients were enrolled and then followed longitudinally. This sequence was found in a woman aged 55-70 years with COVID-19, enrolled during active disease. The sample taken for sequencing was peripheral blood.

CDR3 amino acids: CASSLAGANYNEQFF. The CDR3, as DNA: TGTGCCAGCAGTTTAGCGGGAGCGAACTACAATGAGCAGTTCTTC. The gene calls are TRBV6-6 and TRBJ2-1; TRBD2 matches 9 bases. The CDR3 is made up of 15 amino acids. The V gene's germline CDR1 is MNHNY and CDR2 SVGAGI (reference sequence). J lost 3 bases, V lost 4 bases, and 4 bases had no gene match.